This TCR beta chain was sequenced in a study of cytomegalovirus exposure and HLA in healthy donors (dated by TCRdb to about 2017). For the study in its entirety: An earlier analysis of fewer than 750 of the donors reported about 260 Gb of sequence data and 117 million unique TCR beta sequences obtained from about 170 million T cells. Roughly 320 gigabases of sequencing data and around 90 million unique TCR sequences made up an early release that covered several hundred HLA-typed donors. The genetic ancestry cluster associated with self-reported Caucasian donors included around 76% of the roughly 410 genotyped donors. The aim of the study was to test whether cataloging public T cell receptors could identify signatures of past pathogen exposure. The T cell repertoires of several hundred subjects were profiled by immunosequencing and related to cytomegalovirus serostatus. In addition to the first cohort of around 670 subjects, a separate validation cohort of 130 or so different subjects was used. High-throughput TCR immunosequencing, statistical association of individual TCRs with disease status, and machine learning were combined to predict cytomegalovirus infection status. In a later analysis, previously published TCR beta repertoires from several hundred donors were re-analyzed and high-resolution HLA genotyping was added so that TCR occurrence patterns could be studied. In the later analysis, no new phenotypic data were used to find candidate immune exposures; instead, reliance was placed on TCR beta sequences and their occurrence across donors. An earlier analysis of several hundred of the donors applied high-throughput TCR beta sequencing to assess whether each TCR beta V gene segment acted as functional or pseudogenic. Alongside the repertoire data, information on donor age, sex, ethnicity and CMV serostatus was compiled. In a later genetic analysis, genome-wide SNP genotypes for about 65% of the 666 donors were used, and that subset was treated as a discovery cohort. Every repertoire in the discovery cohort had been generated on one and the same sequencing platform. Both class I and class II loci were covered by HLA typing, at four-digit resolution. The number of donors typed differed by locus, with roughly 629-640 for A, B, C, DRB1 and DQB1, more than 500 for DQA1, 606 for DPA1, and roughly 450 for DPB1. About 5 DR-DQ haplotypes were handled as single units for association and clustering, since linkage in the cohort was strong. On average, roughly 200,000 unique TCR beta nucleotide sequences were sequenced per donor among 300 to 500 genotyped donors of the cohort, with approximately 18% of those sequences being non-productive.

Concerning this clone itself: The antigen it recognizes is unknown.

The cohort comprised fewer than 700 healthy bone marrow donors. At the time of sampling, all cohort members were nominally healthy, though unrecorded immune exposures were likely present. The donor was CMV seronegative and was included in the group of 352 seronegative cohort members. A peripheral blood sample was collected from each donor, and TCR beta sequencing was performed on peripheral blood mononuclear cells. Genomic DNA extraction from the blood cell samples was performed with the Qiagen DNeasy Blood Extraction Kit. The paper as a whole reports these results and caveats: Assigning TCR associations to individual alleles was difficult when HLA alleles, especially DR and DQ, strongly co-occurred. Approximately 18 rarely observed V segments, including chromosome 9 orphons, were excluded from the earlier analysis of about 500 of the donors because counts were too low. V-gene and J-gene trimming of TCR beta chains was associated with a missense DCLRE1C variant in a later genetic analysis, and the association was replicated in an independent cohort. Only TCR beta chains were sequenced in this cohort, and the absence of alpha or paired-chain data limited detectable features. Roughly uniform sequencing depth across donors was assumed in presence/absence analyses, although this assumption may not hold. In a later analysis, HLA-associated TCR beta chains showed more clonal expansion and lower generation probabilities than non-associated chains that were equally common. While some public TCRs were present in many individuals, most TCR sequences turned up only very rarely across donors. According to a later analysis, most CMV-associated TCR beta chains appeared to be HLA-restricted, and the HLA associations seemed to be driven largely by CMV exposure. The sequencing pipeline was judged likely to have produced a cluster of highly shared sequence variants as a technical artifact. For the cohort, immune exposure information was limited to CMV serostatus. A total of around 150 TCR beta chains were listed by the study as associated with cytomegalovirus. The classifier was reported to diagnose cytomegalovirus status with high specificity and sensitivity in both the original and validation cohorts. Correlated functional status among segregating V segments might reflect linkage disequilibrium, but an unknown experimental factor could not be ruled out. The authors suggested that the approach could potentially be generalized to other disease states and immunological phenotypes. In an earlier analysis of some 540 of the donors, most TCR beta V segments appeared in productive rearrangements about 87% or about 30% of the time, broadly matching IMGT annotations. Because HLA typing was missing for some donors at each locus, association tests included only the typed subset. At a false discovery rate of 0.05, a later analysis linked 15,000 to 20,000 TCR beta sequences to specific HLA alleles. Several of the top co-occurrence clusters appeared to be linked to parvovirus B19, influenza, CMV and Epstein-Barr virus, according to a later analysis. The 87-base-pair reads could not distinguish some IMGT-functional V segments, including TRBV6-2 and TRBV6-3, so those segments were excluded. Compared with the 666-donor mean, donors in an Asian-associated ancestry cluster had fewer N-insertions in productive TCRs, according to a later genetic analysis. In a later analysis, the rate of TCR association differed among HLA loci, with DRB1 alleles having the most associated TCRs and HLA-C alleles having the fewest. A further reported finding was that TCR beta sequences accurately predicted the HLA-A and HLA-B alleles for most subjects in the first cohort. A few of the identified cytomegalovirus-associated TCR beta chains were confirmed in vitro to be specific for cytomegalovirus antigens.

The CDR3 numbers 12 residues from cysteine through phenylalanine. The kept DNA is CDR3 alone, 36 bases in frame from the first base. From the germline V gene, CDR1 is MNHEY and CDR2 is SVGAGI. V and J lose 6 bases and 9 bases, and a span of 15 bases separates them. Preparation of the library involved the immunoSEQ multiplex PCR assay. For the multiplex PCR, a mixture combining 60 forward primers for TCR Vbeta segments and 13 reverse primers for TCR Jbeta segments was used. The CDR3 region of rearranged TCR beta genes was amplified from genomic DNA with a multiplex PCR assay. On the Illumina HiSeq System, the amplified TCR beta libraries were sequenced as 87-base-pair reads. Regarding the original processing steps: A later analysis tallied roughly 76 million unique TCR beta chains across the 666 repertoires, and approximately 12 million of those chains were shared by two or more donors. Raw reads were error-corrected and collapsed into unique sequences by a nearest-neighbor algorithm in which closely related sequences were merged to remove PCR and sequencing errors. V, D and J gene segments were assigned by aligning CDR3 sequences to IMGT reference sequences. For a sequence to be retained, a match of at least six nucleotides to both a V gene segment and a J gene segment was required. Rearrangements were called productive when the CDR3 lacked stop codons and stayed in frame with V and J; all others were non-productive. Following IMGT convention, CDR3 was defined as the stretch from the second conserved V-encoded cysteine up to the conserved J-encoded phenylalanine. In an earlier analysis of 500 to 650 of the donors, sequences lacking an unambiguous match to a single V gene segment were excluded. An earlier analysis of 587 of the donors called V segments functional above 56.7% productive rearrangements and segregating when the between-donor standard deviation exceeded 5%. A statistical classification framework was built to diagnose cytomegalovirus status from the catalog of TCR beta chain sequences. V and J gene assignment, in a later analysis, came from comparing TCR nucleotide sequences with IMGT/GENE-DB human TR gene sequences. The TCRdist pipeline was used in a later analysis to assign CDR3 sequences and most-parsimonious VDJ recombination scenarios. In a later analysis, each TCR beta chain was defined by its CDR3 amino acid sequence together with its V-gene family, and reads without a unique V-gene family were excluded. To address suspected cross-contamination and a sequencing artifact, a later analysis removed 592 highly shared, low-generation-probability nucleotide sequences. In a later analysis, a clonal expansion index was calculated for each public chain from normalized within-repertoire ranks of inferred template counts. Generation probabilities in a later analysis came from a VDJ recombination model fitted to out-of-frame rearrangements, and those results were checked against IGoR. A later analysis scored TCR-TCR, TCR-HLA and TCR-CMV co-occurrence with hypergeometric tests, applying a repertoire-size bias correction to TCR pairs. A later analysis estimated false discovery rates by permuting HLA or CMV assignments 20 times. In a later analysis, co-occurring TCRs were grouped with DBSCAN, and TCRdist sequence similarity was added when clustering was performed within HLA-allele-positive subsets. Repertoires with fewer than 30,000 or more than 120,000 public chains, plus five repertoires with anomalous nucleotide sharing, were excluded from co-occurrence clustering. As stored in TCRdb, this immuneACCESS dataset retains in-frame rearrangements with V and J assigned. A fraction of the clones does not appear; measured against another copy, unresolved V genes explain less than half of the discrepancy, and the remainder lacks a known reason. The V and J calls and the clone size are those of that table, but D and trimming were determined from the DNA. This sample's listing comprises approximately 120,000 clones. The ten largest clones represent roughly 1% of the sample.

Sequencing was carried out using PBMCs. The sequence was collected from a man aged 18-30 years in good health and CMV-seronegative. This sequence uses TRBV6-5 and TRBJ2-7, with a tentative D gene TRBD1 over 6 matching bases. This receptor has the CDR3 CASRNRGIRQYF. The DNA sequence is TGTGCCAGCAGAAATAGGGGGATTAGGCAGTACTTC.